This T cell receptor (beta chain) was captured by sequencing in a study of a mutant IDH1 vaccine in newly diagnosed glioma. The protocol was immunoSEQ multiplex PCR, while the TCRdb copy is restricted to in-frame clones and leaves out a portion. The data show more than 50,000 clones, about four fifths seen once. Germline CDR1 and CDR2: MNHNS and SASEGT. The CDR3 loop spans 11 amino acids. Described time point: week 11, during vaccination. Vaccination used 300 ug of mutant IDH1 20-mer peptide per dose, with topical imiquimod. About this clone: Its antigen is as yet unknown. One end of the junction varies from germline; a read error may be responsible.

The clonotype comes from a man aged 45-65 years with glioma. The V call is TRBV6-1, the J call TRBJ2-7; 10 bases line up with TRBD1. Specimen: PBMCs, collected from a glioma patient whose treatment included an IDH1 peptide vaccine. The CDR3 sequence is CASSEWDRGDF. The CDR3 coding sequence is TGTGCCAGCAGTGAATGGGACAGGGGAGACTTC.